This T cell receptor beta chain emerged from a study of a mutant IDH1 vaccine in newly diagnosed glioma. Across the study: The study started vaccination 4-6 weeks after radiotherapy alone, or with temozolomide cycles. Antecedent treatment encompassed radiotherapy, temozolomide, or their combination; the majority received both. The study, taken as a whole, reports: Whatever changes occurred in top peripheral T cell clonotypes seemed unrelated to pseudoprogression.

Time point reported: week 5, during vaccination. In the vaccine, a single dose held 300 ug of the mutant IDH1 20-mer peptide, along with topical imiquimod. The astrocytomas were IDH1-mutant, ATRX-negative, and WHO grade 3 or 4. Data came from immunoSEQ multiplex PCR; TCRdb stores just in-frame clones and leaves some out. Of around 58,000 clones listed, approximately 80% are singletons. Comment on this clone: The antigen remains undetermined.

Sequences were derived from PBMCs, sampled from a glioma patient whose treatment included an IDH1 peptide vaccine. This sequence originates from a man aged 25-45 years with glioma.

The chain's CDR3 is CASSQVLRGPNTEAFF. The CDR3 nucleotides read TGTGCCAGCAGCCAAGTCCTCCGGGGCCCGAACACTGAAGCTTTCTTT. This chain links TRBV14 with TRBJ1-1; possible D gene TRBD1, 5 bases. With 1 base removed from V and 1 base from J, the gap between germline ends came to 13 bases. This CDR3 spans 16 amino acids. Germline V CDR1 and CDR2: SGHDN, FVKESK.